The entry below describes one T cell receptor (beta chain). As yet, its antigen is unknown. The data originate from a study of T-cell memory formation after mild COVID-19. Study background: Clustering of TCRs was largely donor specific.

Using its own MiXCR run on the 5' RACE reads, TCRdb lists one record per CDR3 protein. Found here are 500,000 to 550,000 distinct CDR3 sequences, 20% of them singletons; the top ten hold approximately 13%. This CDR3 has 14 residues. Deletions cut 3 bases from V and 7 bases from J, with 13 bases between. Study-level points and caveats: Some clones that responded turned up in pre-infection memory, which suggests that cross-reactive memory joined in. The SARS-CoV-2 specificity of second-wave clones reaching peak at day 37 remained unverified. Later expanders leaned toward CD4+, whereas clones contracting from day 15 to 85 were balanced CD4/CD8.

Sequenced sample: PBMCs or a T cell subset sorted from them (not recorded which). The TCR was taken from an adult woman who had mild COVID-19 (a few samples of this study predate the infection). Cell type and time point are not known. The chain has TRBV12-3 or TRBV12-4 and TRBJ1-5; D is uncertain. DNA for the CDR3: TGTGCCAGCAGTTTTGGGCGAGGGTTCCAGCCCCAGCATTTT. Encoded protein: CASSFGRGFQPQHF.